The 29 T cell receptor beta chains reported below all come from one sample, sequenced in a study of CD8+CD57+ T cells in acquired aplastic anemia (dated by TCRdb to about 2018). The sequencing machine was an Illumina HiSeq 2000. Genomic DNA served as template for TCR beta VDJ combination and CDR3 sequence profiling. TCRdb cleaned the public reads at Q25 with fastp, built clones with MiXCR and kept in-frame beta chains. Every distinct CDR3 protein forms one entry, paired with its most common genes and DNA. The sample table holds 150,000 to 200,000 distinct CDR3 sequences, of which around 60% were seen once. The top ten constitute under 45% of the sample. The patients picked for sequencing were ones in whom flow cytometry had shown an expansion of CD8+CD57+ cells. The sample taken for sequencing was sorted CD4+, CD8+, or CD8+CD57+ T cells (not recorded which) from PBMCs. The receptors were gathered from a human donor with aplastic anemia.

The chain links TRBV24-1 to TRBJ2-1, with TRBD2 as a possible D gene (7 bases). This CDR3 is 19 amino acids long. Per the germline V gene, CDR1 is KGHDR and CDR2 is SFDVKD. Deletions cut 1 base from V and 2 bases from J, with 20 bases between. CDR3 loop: CATSDFLRGPGGTYNEQFF. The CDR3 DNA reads TGTGCCACCAGTGATTTCCTTCGAGGCCCGGGGGGCACCTACAATGAGCAGTTCTTC.

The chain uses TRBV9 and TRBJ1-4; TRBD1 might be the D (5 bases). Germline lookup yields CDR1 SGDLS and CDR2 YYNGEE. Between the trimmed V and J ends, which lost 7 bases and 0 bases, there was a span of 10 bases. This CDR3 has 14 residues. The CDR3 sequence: CASGDPATNEKLFF. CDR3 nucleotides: TGTGCCAGCGGGGACCCTGCAACTAATGAAAAACTGTTTTTT.

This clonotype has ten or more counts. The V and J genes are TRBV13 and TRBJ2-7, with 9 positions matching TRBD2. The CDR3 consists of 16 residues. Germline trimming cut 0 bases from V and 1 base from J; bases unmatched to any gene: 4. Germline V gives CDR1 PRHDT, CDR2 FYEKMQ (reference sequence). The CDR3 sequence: CASSLGAAGGSYEQYF. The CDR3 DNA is TGTGCCAGCAGCTTAGGTGCAGCGGGGGGTTCCTACGAGCAGTACTTC.

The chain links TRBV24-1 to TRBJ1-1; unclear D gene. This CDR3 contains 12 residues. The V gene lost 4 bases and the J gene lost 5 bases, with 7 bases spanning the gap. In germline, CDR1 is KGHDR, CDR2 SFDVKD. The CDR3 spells CATSEGGTEAFF. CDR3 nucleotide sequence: TGTGCCACCAGTGAAGGCGGGACTGAAGCTTTCTTT.

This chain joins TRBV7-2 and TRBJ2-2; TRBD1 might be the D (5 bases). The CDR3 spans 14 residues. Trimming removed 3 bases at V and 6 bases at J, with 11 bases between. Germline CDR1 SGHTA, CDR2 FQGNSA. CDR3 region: CASSFGQGPGELFF. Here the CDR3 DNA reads TGTGCCAGCAGCTTTGGTCAGGGCCCCGGGGAGCTGTTTTTT.

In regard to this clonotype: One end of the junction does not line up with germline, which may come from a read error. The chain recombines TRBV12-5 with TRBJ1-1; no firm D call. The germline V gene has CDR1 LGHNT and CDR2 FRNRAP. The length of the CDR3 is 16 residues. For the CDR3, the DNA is TGTGCTAGTAGGGCGGATAGGGAATGGATGGGAACTGAGGCTTTCTTT. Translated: CASRADREWMGTEAFF.

This chain's CDR3 is CSARLAGDNEQFF. CDR3 bases: TGCAGTGCGCGACTAGCGGGAGACAATGAGCAGTTCTTC. The chain combines TRBV20-1 with TRBJ2-1; TRBD2 agrees at 12 bases. The ends lost 6 bases at V and 5 bases at J; junction bases unmatched: 2. The germline V gene has CDR1 DFQATT and CDR2 SNEGSKA (reference sequence). The CDR3 is 13 residues long.

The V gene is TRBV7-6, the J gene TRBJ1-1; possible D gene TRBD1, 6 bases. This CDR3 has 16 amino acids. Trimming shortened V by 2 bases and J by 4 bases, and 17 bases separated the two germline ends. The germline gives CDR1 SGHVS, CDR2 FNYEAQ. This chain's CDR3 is CASSLRQTGKATEAFF. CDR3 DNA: TGTGCCAGCAGCTTACGTCAGACAGGTAAAGCCACTGAAGCTTTCTTT.

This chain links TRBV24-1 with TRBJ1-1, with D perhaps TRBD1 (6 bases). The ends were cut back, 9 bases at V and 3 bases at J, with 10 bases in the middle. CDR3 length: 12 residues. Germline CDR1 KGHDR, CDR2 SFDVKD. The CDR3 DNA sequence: TGTGCCACCCGCGGACAGTACACTGAAGCTTTCTTT. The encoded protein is CATRGQYTEAFF.

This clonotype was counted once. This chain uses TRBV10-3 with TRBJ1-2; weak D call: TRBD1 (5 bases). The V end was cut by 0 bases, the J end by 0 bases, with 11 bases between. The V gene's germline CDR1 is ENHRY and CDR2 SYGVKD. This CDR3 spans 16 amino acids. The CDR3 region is CAISESIRAPNYGYTF. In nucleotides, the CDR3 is TGTGCCATCAGTGAGTCTATCAGGGCACCTAACTATGGCTACACCTTC.

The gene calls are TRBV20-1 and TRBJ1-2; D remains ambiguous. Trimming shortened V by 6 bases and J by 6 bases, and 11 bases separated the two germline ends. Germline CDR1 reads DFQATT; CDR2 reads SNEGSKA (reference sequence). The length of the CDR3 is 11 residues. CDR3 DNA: TGCAGTGCATCGGACGGCCATGGCTACACCTTC. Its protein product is CSASDGHGYTF.

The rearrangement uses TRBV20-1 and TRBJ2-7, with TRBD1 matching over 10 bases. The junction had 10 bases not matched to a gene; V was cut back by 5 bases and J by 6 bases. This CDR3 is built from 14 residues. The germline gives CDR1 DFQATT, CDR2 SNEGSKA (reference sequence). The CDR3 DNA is TGCAGTGCTCCCCCCGGGACAGGGGTTAGCGAGCAGTACTTC. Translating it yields CSAPPGTGVSEQYF.

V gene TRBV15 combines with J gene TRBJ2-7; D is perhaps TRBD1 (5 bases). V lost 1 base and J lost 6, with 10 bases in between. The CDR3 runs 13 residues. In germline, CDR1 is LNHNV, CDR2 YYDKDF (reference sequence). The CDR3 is CATSRVSRAEQYF. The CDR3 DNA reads TGTGCCACCAGCAGAGTATCCAGGGCCGAGCAGTACTTC.

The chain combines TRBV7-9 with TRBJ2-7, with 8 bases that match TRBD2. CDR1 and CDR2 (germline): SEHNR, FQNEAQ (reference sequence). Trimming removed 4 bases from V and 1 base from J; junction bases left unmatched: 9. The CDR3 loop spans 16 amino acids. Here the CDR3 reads CASSSGGQRGSYEQYF. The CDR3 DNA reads TGTGCCAGCAGCTCCGGGGGCCAGCGGGGGTCCTACGAGCAGTACTTC.

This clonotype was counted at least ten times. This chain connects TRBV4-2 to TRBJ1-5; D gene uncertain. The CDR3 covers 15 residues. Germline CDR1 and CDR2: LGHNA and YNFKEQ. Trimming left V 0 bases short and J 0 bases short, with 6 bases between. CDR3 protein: CASSQDSYSNQPQHF. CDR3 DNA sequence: TGTGCCAGCAGCCAAGATAGCTATAGCAATCAGCCCCAGCATTTT.

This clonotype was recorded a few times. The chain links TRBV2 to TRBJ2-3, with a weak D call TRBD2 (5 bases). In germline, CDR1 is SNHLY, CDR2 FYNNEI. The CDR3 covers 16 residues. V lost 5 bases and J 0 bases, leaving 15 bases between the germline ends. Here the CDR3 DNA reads TGTGCCAGCAGTCCGTGGAGCGGCTCTAGCACAGATACGCAGTATTTT. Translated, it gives CASSPWSGSSTDTQYF.

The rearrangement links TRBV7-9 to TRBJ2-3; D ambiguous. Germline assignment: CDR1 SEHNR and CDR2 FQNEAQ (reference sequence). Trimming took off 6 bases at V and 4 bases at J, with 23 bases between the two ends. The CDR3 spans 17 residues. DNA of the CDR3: TGTGCCAGCAGTTCCCTGACTGGCTATTTCCTCCCAGATACGCAGTATTTT. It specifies CASSSLTGYFLPDTQYF.

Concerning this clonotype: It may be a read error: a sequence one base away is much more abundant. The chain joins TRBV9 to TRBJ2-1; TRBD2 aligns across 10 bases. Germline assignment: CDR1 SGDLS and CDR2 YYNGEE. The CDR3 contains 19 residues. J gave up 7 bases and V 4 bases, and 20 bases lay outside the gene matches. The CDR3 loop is CASSNPGRISGGAGNEQFF. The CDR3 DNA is TGTGCCAGCAGCAATCCGGGACGGATAAGCGGGGGGGCTGGAAATGAGCAGTTCTTC. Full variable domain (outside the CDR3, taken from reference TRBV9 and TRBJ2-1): DSGVTQTPKHLITATGQRVTLRCSPRSGDLSVYWYQQSLDQGLQFLIQYYNGEERAKGNILERFSAQQFPDLHSELNLSSLELGDSALYFCASSNPGRISGGAGNEQFFGPGTRLTVL.

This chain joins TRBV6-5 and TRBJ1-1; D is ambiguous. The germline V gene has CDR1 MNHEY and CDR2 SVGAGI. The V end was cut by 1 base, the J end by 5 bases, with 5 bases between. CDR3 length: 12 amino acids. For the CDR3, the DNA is TGTGCCAGCAGTTACTGGGAGACTGAAGCTTTCTTT. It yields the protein CASSYWETEAFF.

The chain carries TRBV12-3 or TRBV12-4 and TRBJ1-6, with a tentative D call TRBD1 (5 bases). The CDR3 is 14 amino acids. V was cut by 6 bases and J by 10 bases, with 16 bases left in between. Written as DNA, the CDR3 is TGTGCCAGCAGGCCACTAGCGGGGGGGTCACCCCTCCACTTT. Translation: CASRPLAGGSPLHF.

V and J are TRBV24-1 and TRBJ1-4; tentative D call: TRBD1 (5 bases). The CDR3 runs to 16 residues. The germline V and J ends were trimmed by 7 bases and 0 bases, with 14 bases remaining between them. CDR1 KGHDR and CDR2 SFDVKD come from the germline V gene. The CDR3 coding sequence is TGTGCCACCAGCCGGGACCACCCCGCAACTAATGAAAAACTGTTTTTT. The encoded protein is CATSRDHPATNEKLFF.

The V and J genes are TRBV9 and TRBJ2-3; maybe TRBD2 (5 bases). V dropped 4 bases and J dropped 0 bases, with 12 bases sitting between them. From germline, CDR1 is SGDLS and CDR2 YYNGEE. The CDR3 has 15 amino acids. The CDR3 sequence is CASSSSGDSTDTQYF. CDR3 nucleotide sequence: TGTGCCAGCAGCTCAAGCGGAGATAGCACAGATACGCAGTATTTT.

CDR3 DNA: TGTGCCACCAGCAGAGATCTGGAGGGGGATCCCATATATTTT. It yields the protein CATSRDLEGDPIYF. V is TRBV15 and J is TRBJ1-3; TRBD1 might be the D (6 bases). The CDR3 loop spans 14 amino acids. The germline V gene encodes CDR1 LNHNV and CDR2 YYDKDF (reference sequence). Deletions cut 0 bases from V and 11 bases from J, with 14 bases between.

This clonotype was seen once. The CDR3 DNA reads as TGTGCCAGCAGCTTTGCGGCCCCCGCGTTTGGTGAGCAGTTCTTC. This codes for CASSFAAPAFGEQFF. This chain connects TRBV7-9 to TRBJ2-1; no definite D call. This CDR3 contains 15 residues. V was clipped by 3 bases and J by 9 bases, with 18 bases between them. Germline V gene data show CDR1 as SEHNR and CDR2 as FQNEAQ (reference sequence).

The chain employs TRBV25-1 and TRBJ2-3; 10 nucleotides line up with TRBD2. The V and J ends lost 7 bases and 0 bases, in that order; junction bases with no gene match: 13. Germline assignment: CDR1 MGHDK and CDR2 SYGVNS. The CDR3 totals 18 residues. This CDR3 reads CASNSVAGGSTSTDTQYF. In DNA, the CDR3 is TGTGCCAGCAACTCCGTAGCGGGAGGCTCAACTAGCACAGATACGCAGTATTTT.

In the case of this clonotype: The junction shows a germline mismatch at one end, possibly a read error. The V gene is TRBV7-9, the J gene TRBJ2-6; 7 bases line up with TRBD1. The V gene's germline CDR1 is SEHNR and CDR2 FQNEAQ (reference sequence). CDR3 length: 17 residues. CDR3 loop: CAILDGTVHSGANVPTF. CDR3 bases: TGTGCCATTTTAGACGGGACAGTCCACTCTGGGGCCAACGTCCCGACTTTC.

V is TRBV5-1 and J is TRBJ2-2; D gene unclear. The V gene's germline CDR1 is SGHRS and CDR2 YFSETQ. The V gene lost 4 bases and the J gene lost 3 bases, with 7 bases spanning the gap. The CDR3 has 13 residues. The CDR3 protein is CASSQSYTGELFF. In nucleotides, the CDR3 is TGCGCCAGCAGCCAGTCTTACACCGGGGAGCTGTTTTTT.

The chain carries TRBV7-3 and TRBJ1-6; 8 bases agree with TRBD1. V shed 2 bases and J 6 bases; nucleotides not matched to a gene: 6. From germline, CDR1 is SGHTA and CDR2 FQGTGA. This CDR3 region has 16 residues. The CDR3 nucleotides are TGTGCCAGCAGCTTAGTATGGACAGGGAGTAATTCACCCCTCCACTTT. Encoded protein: CASSLVWTGSNSPLHF. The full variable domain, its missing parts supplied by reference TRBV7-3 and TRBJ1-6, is GAGVSQTPSNKVTEKGKYVELRCDPISGHTALYWYRQSLGQGPEFLIYFQGTGAADDSGLPNDRFFAVRPEGSVSTLKIQRTERGDSAVYLCASSLVWTGSNSPLHFGNGTRLTVT.

CDR3 nucleotides: TGTGCCAGCAGTGAAAAGCGGACAGGCCCAAACTACGAGCAGTACTTC. This translates into CASSEKRTGPNYEQYF. The chain has TRBV2 and TRBJ2-7, with 7 bases fitting TRBD1. Trimming removed 2 bases from V and 3 bases from J; junction bases left unmatched: 10. Per the germline V gene, CDR1 is SNHLY and CDR2 is FYNNEI. The CDR3 totals 16 residues.